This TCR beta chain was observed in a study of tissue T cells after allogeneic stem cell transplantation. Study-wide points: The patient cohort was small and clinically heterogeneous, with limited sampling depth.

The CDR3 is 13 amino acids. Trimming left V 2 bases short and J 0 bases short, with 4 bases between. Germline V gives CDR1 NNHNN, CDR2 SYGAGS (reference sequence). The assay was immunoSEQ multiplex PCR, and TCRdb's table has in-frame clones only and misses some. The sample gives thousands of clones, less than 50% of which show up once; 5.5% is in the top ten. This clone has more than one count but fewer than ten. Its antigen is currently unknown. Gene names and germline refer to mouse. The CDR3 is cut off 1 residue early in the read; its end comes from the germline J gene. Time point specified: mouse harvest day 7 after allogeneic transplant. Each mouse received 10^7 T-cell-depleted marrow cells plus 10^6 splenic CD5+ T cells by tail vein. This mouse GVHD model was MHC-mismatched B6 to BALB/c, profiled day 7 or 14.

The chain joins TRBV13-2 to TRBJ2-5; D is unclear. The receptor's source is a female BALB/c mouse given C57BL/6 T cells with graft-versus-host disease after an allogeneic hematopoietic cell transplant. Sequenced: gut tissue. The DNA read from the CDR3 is TGTGCCAGCGGTGAAGTTAACCAAGACACCCAGTAC. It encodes CASGEVNQDTQY. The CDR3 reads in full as CASGEVNQDTQYF.